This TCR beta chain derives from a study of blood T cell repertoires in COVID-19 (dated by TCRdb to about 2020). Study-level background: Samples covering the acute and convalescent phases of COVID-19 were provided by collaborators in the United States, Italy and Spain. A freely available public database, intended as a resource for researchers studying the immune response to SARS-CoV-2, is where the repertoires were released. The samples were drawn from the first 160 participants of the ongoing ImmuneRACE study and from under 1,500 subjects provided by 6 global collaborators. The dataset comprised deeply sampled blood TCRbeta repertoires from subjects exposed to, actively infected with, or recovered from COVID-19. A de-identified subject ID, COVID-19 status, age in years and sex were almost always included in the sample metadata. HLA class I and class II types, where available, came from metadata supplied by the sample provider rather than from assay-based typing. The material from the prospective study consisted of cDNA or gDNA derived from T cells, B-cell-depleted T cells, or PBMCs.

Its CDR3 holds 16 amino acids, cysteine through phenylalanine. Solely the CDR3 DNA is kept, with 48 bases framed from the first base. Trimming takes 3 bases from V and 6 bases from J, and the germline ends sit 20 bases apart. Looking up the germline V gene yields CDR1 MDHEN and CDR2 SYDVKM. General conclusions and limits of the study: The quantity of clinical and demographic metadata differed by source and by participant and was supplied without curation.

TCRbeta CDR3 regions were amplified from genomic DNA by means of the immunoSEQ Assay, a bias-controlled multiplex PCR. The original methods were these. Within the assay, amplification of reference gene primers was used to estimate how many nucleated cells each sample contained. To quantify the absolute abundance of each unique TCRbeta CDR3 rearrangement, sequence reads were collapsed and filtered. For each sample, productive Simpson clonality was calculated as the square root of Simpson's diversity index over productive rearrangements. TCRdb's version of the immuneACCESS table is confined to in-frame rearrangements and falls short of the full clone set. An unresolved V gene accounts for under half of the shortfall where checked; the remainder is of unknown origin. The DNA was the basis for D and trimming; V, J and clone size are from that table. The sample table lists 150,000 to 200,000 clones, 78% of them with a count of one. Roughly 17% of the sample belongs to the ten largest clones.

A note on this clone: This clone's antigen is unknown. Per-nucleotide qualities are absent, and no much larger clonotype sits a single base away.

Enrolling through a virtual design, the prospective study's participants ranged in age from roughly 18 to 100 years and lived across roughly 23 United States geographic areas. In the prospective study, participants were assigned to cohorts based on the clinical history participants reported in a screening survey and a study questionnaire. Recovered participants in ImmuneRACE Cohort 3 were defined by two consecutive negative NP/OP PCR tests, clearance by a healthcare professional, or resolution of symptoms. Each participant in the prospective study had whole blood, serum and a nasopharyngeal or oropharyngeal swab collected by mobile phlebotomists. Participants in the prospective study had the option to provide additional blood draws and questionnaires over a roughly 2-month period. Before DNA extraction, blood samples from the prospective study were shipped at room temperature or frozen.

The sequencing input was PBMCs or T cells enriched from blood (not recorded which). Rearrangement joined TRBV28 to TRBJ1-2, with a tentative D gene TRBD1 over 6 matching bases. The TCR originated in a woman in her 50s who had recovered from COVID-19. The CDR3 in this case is CASSFRQGWEFDGYTF. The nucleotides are TGTGCCAGCAGTTTCCGGCAGGGGTGGGAGTTTGATGGCTACACCTTC.